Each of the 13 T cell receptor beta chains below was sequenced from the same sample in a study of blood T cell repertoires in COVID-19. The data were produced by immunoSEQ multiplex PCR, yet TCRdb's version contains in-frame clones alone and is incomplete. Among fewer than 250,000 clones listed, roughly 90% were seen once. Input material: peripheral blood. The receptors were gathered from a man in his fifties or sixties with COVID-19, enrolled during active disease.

This CDR3 reads CASSQGSGGRNEQFF. CDR3 nucleotide sequence: TGTGCCAGCAGCCAAGGGAGCGGGGGGCGCAATGAGCAGTTCTTC. V and J are TRBV3-1 (or the pseudogene TRBV3-2) and TRBJ2-1; 9 bases match TRBD2. The junction had 4 bases not matched to a gene; V was cut back by 1 base and J by 6 bases. CDR3 length: 15 amino acids. Germline V lookup: CDR1 LGHDT, CDR2 YNNKEL (reference sequence).

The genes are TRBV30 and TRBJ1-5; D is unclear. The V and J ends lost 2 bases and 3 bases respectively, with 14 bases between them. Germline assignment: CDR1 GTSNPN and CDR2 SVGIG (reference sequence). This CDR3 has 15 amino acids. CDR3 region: CAWSLSGGLNQPQHF. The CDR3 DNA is TGTGCCTGGAGTCTTAGTGGCGGTCTCAATCAGCCCCAGCATTTT.

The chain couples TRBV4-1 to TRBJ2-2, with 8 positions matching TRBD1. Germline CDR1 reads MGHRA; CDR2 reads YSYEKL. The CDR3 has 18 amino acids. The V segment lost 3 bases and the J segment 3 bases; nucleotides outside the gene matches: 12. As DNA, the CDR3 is TGCGCCAGCAGCCAGGGCAGGGGACAGGCGGCCTACACCGGGGAGCTGTTTTTT. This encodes CASSQGRGQAAYTGELFF.

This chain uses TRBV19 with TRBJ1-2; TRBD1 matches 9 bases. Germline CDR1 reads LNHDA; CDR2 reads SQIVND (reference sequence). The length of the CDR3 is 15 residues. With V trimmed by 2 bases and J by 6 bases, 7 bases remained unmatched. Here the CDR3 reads CASSISTGGLDGYTF. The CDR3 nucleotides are TGTGCCAGTAGTATATCAACAGGGGGCTTGGATGGCTACACCTTC.

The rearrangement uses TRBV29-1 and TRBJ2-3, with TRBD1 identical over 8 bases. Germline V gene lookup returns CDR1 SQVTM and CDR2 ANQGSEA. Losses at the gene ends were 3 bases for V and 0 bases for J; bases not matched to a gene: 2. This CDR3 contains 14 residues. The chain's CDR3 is CSVEGDRSTDTQYF. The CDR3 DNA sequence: TGCAGCGTTGAGGGGGACAGGAGCACAGATACGCAGTATTTT.

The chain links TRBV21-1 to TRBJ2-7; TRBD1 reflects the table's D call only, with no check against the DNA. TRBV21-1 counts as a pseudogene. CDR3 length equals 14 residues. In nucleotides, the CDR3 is TGTGCCAGCTCTAAACAGGGGGCGGGCTACGAGCAGTACTTC. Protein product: CASSKQGAGYEQYF.

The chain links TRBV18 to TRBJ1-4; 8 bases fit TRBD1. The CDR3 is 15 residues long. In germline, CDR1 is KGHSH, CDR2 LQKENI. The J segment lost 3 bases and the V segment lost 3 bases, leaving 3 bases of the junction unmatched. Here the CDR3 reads CASSPPTGANEKLFF. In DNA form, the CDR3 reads TGTGCCAGCTCACCGCCGACAGGGGCTAATGAAAAACTGTTTTTT.

The CDR3 DNA reads TGCGCCAGCAGCCAAGGGACTAGCAGCTCCTACGAGCAGTACTTC. It translates to CASSQGTSSSYEQYF. The chain links TRBV4-1 to TRBJ2-7; 8 bases are a match to TRBD2. The ends lost 1 base at V and 0 bases at J; junction bases unmatched: 2. CDR1 is MGHRA and CDR2 is YSYEKL in the germline V gene. The CDR3 spans 15 residues.

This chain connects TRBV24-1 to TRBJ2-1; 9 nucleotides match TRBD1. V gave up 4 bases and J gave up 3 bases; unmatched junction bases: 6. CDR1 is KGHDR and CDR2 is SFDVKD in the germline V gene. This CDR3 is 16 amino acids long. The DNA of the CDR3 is TGTGCCACCAGTGAATCCGGGACAGGGTACTACAATGAGCAGTTCTTC. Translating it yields CATSESGTGYYNEQFF.

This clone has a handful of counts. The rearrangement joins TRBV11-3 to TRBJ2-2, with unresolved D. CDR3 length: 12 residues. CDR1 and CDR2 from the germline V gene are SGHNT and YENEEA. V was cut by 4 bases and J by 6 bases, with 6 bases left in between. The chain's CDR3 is CASSSLSGELFF. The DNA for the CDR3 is TGTGCCAGCAGCTCCCTTTCCGGGGAGCTGTTTTTT.

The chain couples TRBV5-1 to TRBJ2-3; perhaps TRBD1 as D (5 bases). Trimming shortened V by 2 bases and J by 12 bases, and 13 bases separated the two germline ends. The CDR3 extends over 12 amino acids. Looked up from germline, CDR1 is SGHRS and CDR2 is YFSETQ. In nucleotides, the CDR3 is TGCGCCAGCAGCTTAGACCAGGGTTTACAGTATTTT. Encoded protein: CASSLDQGLQYF. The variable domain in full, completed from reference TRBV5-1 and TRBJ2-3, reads KAGVTQTPRYLIKTRGQQVTLSCSPISGHRSVSWYQQTPGQGLQFLFEYFSETQRNKGNFPGRFSGRQFSNSRSEMNVSTLELGDSALYLCASSLDQGLQYFGPGTRLTVL.

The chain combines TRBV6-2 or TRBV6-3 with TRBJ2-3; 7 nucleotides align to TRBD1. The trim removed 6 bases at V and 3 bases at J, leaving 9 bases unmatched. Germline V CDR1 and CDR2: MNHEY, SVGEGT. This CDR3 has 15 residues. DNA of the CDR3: TGTGCCAGCAGCAGCGACAGGGAAGAGACAGATACGCAGTATTTT. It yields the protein CASSSDREETDTQYF.

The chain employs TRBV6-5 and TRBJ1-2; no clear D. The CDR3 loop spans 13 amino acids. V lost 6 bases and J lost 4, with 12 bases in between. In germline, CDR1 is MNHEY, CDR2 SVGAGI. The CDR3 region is CASSLPGSYGYTF. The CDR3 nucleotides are TGTGCCAGCAGCCTACCGGGATCCTATGGCTACACCTTC.